This T cell receptor (beta chain) was retrieved from a study of human T cells and chemical hapten exposure (dated by TCRdb to the early 2020s). Regarding the complete study: For sensitization, 2% DPC in acetone was applied to an approximately 2 cm by approximately 2 cm area of upper inner arm skin. Throughout the study period of about 22 weeks, patients also received therapeutic DPC doses to the scalp every week. Patch tests used Finn chambers with 0.01% DPC on the upper back, scored after 6 days by International Contact Dermatitis Research Group standards. Alopecia areata with under or over 50% scalp involvement, alopecia totalis and alopecia universalis were represented in the patient cohort, which was mostly female. Libraries were pooled for sequencing, and per-sample TCR yields varied mainly because of small differences in library volumes within the pool. This study followed changes in the peripheral blood TCR repertoire in vivo during primary and secondary sensitization of alopecia patients to the hapten diphenylcyclopropenone (DPC). Blood was sampled from patients pre-sensitization (week 0) and at 2, 6 and about 24 weeks after DPC sensitization. Blood for TCR sequencing was provided by twenty-nine alopecia patients at one to four time points (pre-sensitization, 2, 6 and 24 weeks).

Overall study outcomes, separate from this receptor: DPC sensitization did not change how many TCRs were above 1 in 1000 frequency, and no evidence was found of alterations in global repertoire structure. Expanded TCRs formed significantly more large CDR3 similarity clusters than pre-sensitization or healthy control sets, consistent with antigen-driven responses. Repeated subsampling changed both the strength of the expansion versus patch-test correlation and the threshold at which that correlation became significant. Patch test score correlated positively with the number of PT1 expanded TCRs, reaching significance at thresholds 8, 16 and 32 but not at 4. Alopecia, a presumed autoimmune disease, was present in all patients, so the immune response of the patients might differ from that of healthy individuals.

Library creation used RACE. The sequencing machine was a NextSeq 500. During library preparation, unique molecular identifiers were attached to individual cDNA molecules so that TCRs could be counted quantitatively and reproducibly. From each blood RNA sample, both TCR alpha and TCR beta chains were sequenced. From the authors' description of their analysis: The median number of TCRs per sample was around 100,000, ranging from roughly 20,000 to 700,000. V, J and CDR3 annotation of the TCR reads was performed with the Decombinator software suite. For the PS versus PT1 abundance plots, all samples were subsampled to the same number of TCRs (28,000). Expanded TCRs were defined as absent before sensitization and observed at least eight times at the 2-week time point. Using fastp at Q25 and MiXCR, TCRdb reprocessed the public reads and kept productive beta chains. CDR3 protein duplicates are merged, each entry listing the most common genes and DNA. TCRdb's processing, not the authors', yielded these V and J calls. This sample lists 90,000 to 120,000 distinct CDR3 sequences; approximately 11% were detected once. The ten most abundant clones make up roughly 3.2% of the sample.

The meaning of the sample's time point label: patch test 1, 2 weeks after DPC sensitization. This specimen's treatment or condition label, per the study, means: therapeutic diphenylcyclopropenone sensitization with weekly scalp DPC. At every patch-test visit, the blood draw took place before the patch test was put on. Eligible patients were aged 18 to 70, diagnosed with alopecia, deemed suitable for DPC therapy, and excluded if pregnant. Total RNA was isolated from unfractionated whole blood collected in Tempus Blood RNA tubes. This clonotype was seen at least ten times. It has no known antigen specificity. No clone much larger than this one lies a single base away; base qualities are absent. This receptor was obtained from a woman between 40 and 55 years old with alopecia areata. Some clones in this sample may be carry-over from other donors' samples. The specimen was whole blood, collected in connection with sensitization to the hapten diphenylcyclopropenone (DPC).

The DNA sequence follows: TGCAGTGCAGCCGGGACACAACCCAGTATAAACTATTCACCCCTCCACTTT. This codes for CSAAGTQPSINYSPLHF. The sequence links TRBV20-1 to TRBJ1-6, with TRBD1 perhaps the D gene, on 6 matching bases. There are 17 amino acids in the CDR3, from cysteine to phenylalanine inclusive. Left in the record is the CDR3 DNA by itself, 51 bases read in frame from the first base. V loses 6 bases of germline sequence and J loses 8 bases, and the interval between the two ends is 26 bases. CDR1 is given as DFQATT and CDR2 as SNEGSKA, both from the germline V gene (reference sequence).